The clone carrying this TCR beta chain was found many times. The sample belongs to a study of naive and memory T cell subsets. CDR1 and CDR2 from the germline V gene are SGHKS and YYEKEE (reference sequence). This CDR3 spans 14 amino acids. V was pared by 4 bases and J by 1 base, with 4 bases of the junction left unmatched. Both TRBC1 and TRBC2 were covered by a beta constant-region primer of two equimolar oligonucleotides. MiXCR, run by TCRdb on the UMI-ligation and nested PCR reads, gives a single entry per CDR3 protein. The table records 70,000 to 95,000 distinct CDR3 sequences, around 7% of them present only once.

The clonotype comes from a human donor in good health. Specimen: central memory CD4+ T cells from blood. This chain joins TRBV5-5 and TRBJ1-1; 7 bases map to TRBD1. As DNA, the CDR3 is TGTGCCAGCAGCCCGGGGACAGCGAACACTGAAGCTTTCTTT. This encodes CASSPGTANTEAFF. Full variable domain (outside the CDR3, taken from reference TRBV5-5 and TRBJ1-1): DAGVTQSPTHLIKTRGQQVTLRCSPISGHKSVSWYQQVLGQGPQFIFQYYEKEERGRGNFPDRFSARQFPNYSSELNVNALLLGDSALYLCASSPGTANTEAFFGQGTRLTVV.